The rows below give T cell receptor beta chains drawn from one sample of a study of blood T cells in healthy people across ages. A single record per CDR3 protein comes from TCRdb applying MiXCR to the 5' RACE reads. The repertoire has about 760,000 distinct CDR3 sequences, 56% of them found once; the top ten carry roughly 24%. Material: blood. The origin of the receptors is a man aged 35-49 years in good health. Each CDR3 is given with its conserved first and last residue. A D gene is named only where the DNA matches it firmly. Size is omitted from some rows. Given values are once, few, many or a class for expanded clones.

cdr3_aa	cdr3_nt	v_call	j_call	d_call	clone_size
CASSYQTLNTEAFF	TGTGCCAGCAGTTACCAAACCTTGAACACTGAAGCTTTCTTT	TRBV6-6	TRBJ1-1	NA	NA
CASSLVRPTGDEQFF	TGTGCCAGCAGCTTAGTTCGCCCCACAGGCGATGAGCAGTTCTTC	TRBV7-8	TRBJ2-1	NA	NA
CASSSGTGYHGQYF	TGTGCCAGCAGTTCGGGGACAGGGTATCACGGGCAGTACTTC	TRBV27	TRBJ2-7	TRBD1	NA
CASSGTPNGDQPQHF	TGTGCCAGCAGCGGGACCCCAAACGGCGATCAGCCCCAGCATTTT	TRBV5-6	TRBJ1-5	NA	NA
CASREYRAGELFF	TGTGCCAGCAGGGAATACAGGGCCGGGGAGCTGTTTTTT	TRBV2	TRBJ2-2	NA	NA
CASSYRQARVGNNEQFF	TGTGCCAGCAGCTACCGACAGGCCCGAGTTGGTAACAATGAGCAGTTCTTC	TRBV11-2	TRBJ2-1	NA	NA
CSASGSSSYNEQFF	TGCAGTGCTAGCGGGTCAAGCTCCTACAATGAGCAGTTCTTC	TRBV20-1	TRBJ2-1	NA	few
CASRTDRESRETQYF	TGTGCCAGCAGAACGGACAGGGAGTCTCGAGAGACCCAGTACTTC	TRBV6-2/TRBV6-3	TRBJ2-5	TRBD1	few
CATLNLFTGRSYEQYF	TGTGCCACCCTTAACCTCTTTACGGGAAGGTCCTACGAGCAGTACTTC	TRBV10-3	TRBJ2-7	NA	NA
CAWSVSNTEAFF	TGTGCCTGGAGTGTCTCAAACACTGAAGCTTTCTTT	TRBV30	TRBJ1-1	NA	NA
CASSPDGGAAQYF	TGTGCCAGCAGCCCTGATGGGGGCGCGGCCCAGTACTTC	TRBV7-9	TRBJ2-7	NA	NA
CSVEFPASYEQYF	TGCAGCGTTGAGTTTCCGGCTTCCTACGAGCAGTACTTC	TRBV29-1	TRBJ2-7	NA	NA
CASFSGSYAETQYF	TGTGCCTCTTTTTCCGGGTCCTACGCGGAGACCCAGTACTTC	TRBV24-1	TRBJ2-5	NA	few
CASSAGTGPAYSNQPQHF	TGTGCCAGCAGTGCCGGGACAGGACCCGCTTATAGCAATCAGCCCCAGCATTTT	TRBV6-4	TRBJ1-5	TRBD1	NA
CASKIRGTGEQYF	TGTGCCAGCAAAATCCGGGGGACGGGAGAGCAGTACTTC	TRBV28	TRBJ2-5	NA	NA
CASTSWQRNSPLHF	TGTGCCAGCACCTCCTGGCAGCGTAATTCACCCCTCCACTTT	TRBV6-1	TRBJ1-6	NA	once
CASEEQGGPYGYTF	TGTGCCAGCGAGGAACAGGGAGGACCCTATGGCTACACCTTC	TRBV28	TRBJ1-2	NA	few
CASSLVGTGSDTQYF	TGTGCCAGCAGCTTGGTGGGGACGGGATCAGATACGCAGTATTTT	TRBV5-6	TRBJ2-3	NA	NA
CASKPGGETQYF	TGTGCCAGCAAGCCAGGAGGGGAGACCCAGTACTTC	TRBV28	TRBJ2-5	NA	many
CASSSADTLASYEQYF	TGCGCCAGCAGCTCCGCCGATACTTTGGCCAGCTACGAGCAGTACTTC	TRBV5-1	TRBJ2-7	NA	few
CASSQDPENTEAFF	TGCGCCAGCAGCCAAGATCCGGAGAACACTGAAGCTTTCTTT	TRBV4-3	TRBJ1-1	NA	once
CASSEGQGVKLFF	TGTGCCAGCAGCGAAGGACAGGGTGTAAAACTGTTTTTT	TRBV6-5	TRBJ1-4	TRBD1	few
CASRGLAGGADTQYF	TGTGCCAGCAGAGGACTAGCGGGAGGAGCAGATACGCAGTATTTT	TRBV7-2	TRBJ2-3	TRBD2	NA
CASSLALENQRETQYF	TGCGCCAGCAGCTTGGCCTTGGAAAACCAAAGAGAAACCCAGTACTTC	TRBV5-1	TRBJ2-4	NA	NA
CASSPAGASTDTQNF	TGTGCCAGCAGCCCAGCCGGGGCTAGCACAGATACGCAGAATTTT	TRBV7-3	TRBJ2-3	NA	NA
CASSLNKGITEAFF	TGCGCCAGCAGCCTAAACAAGGGCATCACTGAAGCTTTCTTT	TRBV4-3	TRBJ1-1	NA	NA
CASSYPGTSGRNEQYF	TGTGCCAGCAGCTACCCCGGGACTAGCGGGAGGAATGAGCAGTACTTC	TRBV7-6	TRBJ2-7	TRBD2	NA
CASSVLTGGADHGYTF	TGCGCCAGCAGCGTACTGACAGGGGGCGCAGACCATGGCTACACCTTC	TRBV5-1	TRBJ1-2	TRBD1	NA
CASSPGQGRLGEAFF	TGTGCCAGCAGCCCGGGACAGGGGAGGTTGGGTGAAGCTTTCTTT	TRBV12-3/TRBV12-4	TRBJ1-1	TRBD1	NA
CASSLATGDLYEQYF	TGCGCCAGCAGCTTGGCAACAGGGGACCTCTACGAGCAGTACTTC	TRBV5-1	TRBJ2-7	TRBD1	NA
CASSPMGGVSTDTQYF	TGTGCCAGCAGCCCAATGGGGGGGGTGAGCACAGATACGCAGTATTTT	TRBV9	TRBJ2-3	TRBD2	NA
CSATAAEGAPSNQPQHF	TGCAGTGCTACCGCCGCGGAGGGGGCACCTAGCAATCAGCCCCAGCATTTT	TRBV20-1	TRBJ1-5	TRBD1	few
CASIGSGRGDTQYF	TGTGCCAGCATCGGTAGCGGGAGAGGAGATACGCAGTATTTT	TRBV3-1	TRBJ2-3	TRBD2	few
CASSQDRIANYGYTF	TGCGCCAGCAGCCAAGACAGGATTGCTAACTATGGCTACACCTTC	TRBV4-3	TRBJ1-2	NA	NA
CASLREGTYNEQFF	TGTGCCAGCTTGCGGGAGGGAACCTACAATGAGCAGTTCTTC	TRBV12-3/TRBV12-4	TRBJ2-1	TRBD2	NA
CASSLALRGPDTQYF	TGTGCCAGCAGCTTAGCGCTCAGGGGACCAGATACGCAGTATTTT	TRBV7-8	TRBJ2-3	NA	NA
CSVELGTRGGYTF	TGCAGCGTTGAATTAGGGACCCGGGGTGGCTACACCTTC	TRBV29-1	TRBJ1-2	NA	few
CASSEIPQDRNYGYTF	TGCGCCAGCAGTGAGATTCCCCAAGACAGGAACTATGGCTACACCTTC	TRBV5-1	TRBJ1-2	NA	NA
CASSQGLGGLGQEGYTF	TGTGCCAGCAGCCAGGGACTGGGGGGCCTGGGACAAGAGGGCTACACCTTC	TRBV3-1	TRBJ1-2	NA	NA
CAGATRGGSQPQHF	TGTGCCGGCGCCACGAGGGGGGGCAGTCAGCCCCAGCATTTT	TRBV28	TRBJ1-5	NA	few
CSANGAGTSTDTQYF	TGCAGCGCCAACGGGGCCGGGACTAGCACAGATACGCAGTATTTT	TRBV29-1	TRBJ2-3	NA	once
CASSLTAAGPKNIQYF	TGTGCCAGCAGTTTAACGGCTGCCGGACCCAAAAACATTCAGTACTTC	TRBV12-3/TRBV12-4	TRBJ2-4	NA	few
CASTGGTEAFF	TGTGCCAGCACGGGAGGGACTGAAGCTTTCTTT	TRBV12-3/TRBV12-4	TRBJ1-1	NA	many
CASREEGYTF	TGTGCCAGCAGGGAGGAGGGCTACACCTTC	TRBV28	TRBJ1-2	NA	NA
CASSEGQANSMNTEAFF	TGTGCCAGCAGTGAGGGACAGGCAAACTCCATGAACACTGAAGCTTTCTTT	TRBV6-1	TRBJ1-1	TRBD1	NA
CASSSTSGNGEQYF	TGTGCCAGCAGTTCCACTAGCGGGAATGGGGAGCAGTACTTC	TRBV7-2	TRBJ2-5	TRBD2	NA
CASSSSRGSGTSGQEQFF	TGTGCCAGCAGTTCCTCGCGGGGGAGTGGGACTAGCGGACAGGAGCAGTTCTTC	TRBV27	TRBJ2-1	TRBD2	NA
CASSQSLVLAGANYNSPLHF	TGTGCCAGCAGCCAAAGTCTTGTTTTGGCAGGAGCCAACTATAATTCACCCCTCCACTTT	TRBV4-2	TRBJ1-6	NA	NA
CASSPNRGRPYGYTF	TGTGCCAGCAGCCCTAACAGGGGGCGCCCCTATGGCTACACCTTC	TRBV9	TRBJ1-2	TRBD1	NA
CASKSGDNSPLHF	TGTGCCAGCAAGTCCGGGGATAATTCACCCCTCCACTTT	TRBV25-1	TRBJ1-6	NA	NA
CASRSEETQYF	TGCGCCAGCAGGAGCGAAGAGACCCAGTACTTC	TRBV5-1	TRBJ2-5	NA	few
CASSVIASREETQYF	TGTGCCAGCAGCGTCATAGCCTCCCGGGAAGAGACCCAGTACTTC	TRBV5-5	TRBJ2-5	NA	NA
CASSRPEENGQFF	TGTGCCAGCAGCCGCCCTGAGGAGAACGGGCAGTTCTTC	TRBV11-2	TRBJ2-1	NA	NA
CSAGDRGSYEQYF	TGCAGTGCTGGTGACAGGGGCTCCTACGAGCAGTACTTC	TRBV20-1	TRBJ2-7	TRBD1	NA
CASSFASTYEQYF	TGTGCCAGCAGTTTCGCCTCTACCTACGAGCAGTACTTC	TRBV27	TRBJ2-7	NA	few
CASSLGSRRAVRAKNIQYF	TGTGCCAGCAGCTTAGGAAGTCGTCGGGCGGTTAGGGCCAAAAACATTCAGTACTTC	TRBV11-3	TRBJ2-4	NA	NA
CASSNTVYEQYF	TGTGCCAGCAGTAATACAGTCTACGAGCAGTACTTC	TRBV7-2	TRBJ2-7	NA	few
CASSQGLRMNTEAFF	TGTGCCAGCAGCCAAGGGTTACGCATGAACACTGAAGCTTTCTTT	TRBV3-1	TRBJ1-1	NA	NA
CASSLVGTAKGGYTF	TGTGCCAGCAGCTTAGTCGGCACAGCGAAGGGAGGCTACACCTTC	TRBV7-2	TRBJ1-2	NA	few
CASSEEDRLNTEAFF	TGCGCCAGCAGCGAGGAGGACAGGTTGAACACTGAAGCTTTCTTT	TRBV5-1	TRBJ1-1	TRBD1	NA